Listed here are 22 T cell receptor beta chains from one sample, sequenced in a study of T cell responses to AZD1222 COVID-19 vaccine. TCRdb's copy holds only in-frame clones and misses some; the assay was immunoSEQ multiplex PCR. Of some 110,000 clones listed, roughly nine tenths were seen once; the top ten hold about 4.3%. Sequenced material: peripheral blood, taken on day 0 of AZD1222 vaccination. These receptors originate from an adult in good health.

The chain combines TRBV7-2 with TRBJ1-4, with a weak D call TRBD1 (5 bases). The germline gives CDR1 SGHTA, CDR2 FQGNSA. Trimming stripped 3 bases from V and 0 bases from J, with 5 bases between. CDR3 length: 14 amino acids. The CDR3 nucleotides read TGTGCCAGCAGCTTGACAGCAACTAATGAAAAACTGTTTTTT. This translates into CASSLTATNEKLFF.

The chain links TRBV13 to TRBJ2-7; 7 bases line up with TRBD2. Trimming took 0 bases from V and 1 from J; bases not matched to a gene: 3. CDR1 PRHDT and CDR2 FYEKMQ come from the germline V gene (reference sequence). The CDR3 has 15 amino acids. The CDR3 DNA sequence: TGTGCCAGCAGCTTAGGTTCTAGCGGTTCCTACGAGCAGTACTTC. It encodes CASSLGSSGSYEQYF. Drawing the rest from reference TRBV13 and TRBJ2-7, the complete variable domain is AAGVIQSPRHLIKEKRETATLKCYPIPRHDTVYWYQQGPGQDPQFLISFYEKMQSDKGSIPDRFSAQQFSDYHSELNMSSLELGDSALYFCASSLGSSGSYEQYFGPGTRLTVT.

The J gene is TRBJ1-4, the V gene TRBV4-2; D not resolved. Germline V lookup: CDR1 LGHNA, CDR2 YNFKEQ. Trimming left V 6 bases short and J 3 bases short, with 11 bases between. The CDR3 length is 14 residues. The DNA of the CDR3 is TGTGCCAGCAGGAGCGGGCGGTCTAATGAAAAACTGTTTTTT. Protein sequence: CASRSGRSNEKLFF.

There are a few counts of this clone. The gene calls are TRBV5-6 and TRBJ2-5; 9 bases match TRBD2. The CDR3 extends over 16 amino acids. Germline-derived CDR1 and CDR2 are SGHDT and YYEEEE. The J segment lost 5 bases and the V segment lost 1 base, leaving 9 bases of the junction unmatched. The CDR3 is CASSLRGTSSGETQYF. The CDR3 bases are TGTGCCAGCAGCTTGCGAGGGACTAGCAGCGGGGAGACCCAGTACTTC.

The chain uses TRBV5-5 and TRBJ2-7, with a possible D match to TRBD2 (6 bases). The CDR3 has 15 amino acids. V shed 3 bases and J shed 1 base, with 14 bases lying between them. Germline V lookup: CDR1 SGHKS, CDR2 YYEKEE (reference sequence). The CDR3 coding sequence is TGTGCCAGCAGCTCCGGTCCCCGGGGGTCCTACGAGCAGTACTTC. As protein: CASSSGPRGSYEQYF. Full variable domain (remainder filled in from reference TRBV5-5 and TRBJ2-7): DAGVTQSPTHLIKTRGQQVTLRCSPISGHKSVSWYQQVLGQGPQFIFQYYEKEERGRGNFPDRFSARQFPNYSSELNVNALLLGDSALYLCASSSGPRGSYEQYFGPGTRLTVT.

The chain joins TRBV23-1 to TRBJ1-1, with 8 bases lining up with TRBD1. TRBV23-1 is given ORF status, its function remaining uncertain. The J segment lost 5 bases and the V segment lost 4 bases, leaving 18 bases of the junction unmatched. The CDR3 extends over 18 amino acids. The CDR3 bases are TGCGCCAGCAGTCGAGGGACAGGTACAGAACAAGATAAGACTGAAGCTTTCTTT. Its translation is CASSRGTGTEQDKTEAFF.

The J gene is TRBJ2-7, the V gene TRBV5-1, with D unresolved. This CDR3 is 16 amino acids long. Germline-derived CDR1 and CDR2 are SGHRS and YFSETQ. V gave up 4 bases and J gave up 0 bases, with 17 bases separating them. The CDR3, as DNA: TGCGCCAGCAGCCGCGAGGCAGGCGCCACCTCCTACGAGCAGTACTTC. This encodes CASSREAGATSYEQYF.

The genes are TRBV6-2 or TRBV6-3 and TRBJ2-1; D uncertain. Germline V CDR1 and CDR2: MNHEY, SVGEGT. The CDR3 is made up of 13 amino acids. Trimming removed 5 bases at V and 5 bases at J, with 10 bases between. The CDR3 here is CASSQDGNNEQFF. The DNA for the CDR3 is TGTGCCAGCAGTCAAGACGGAAACAATGAGCAGTTCTTC.

This clone came up many times. The junction does not match germline at one end; this may be a read error. This chain connects TRBV7-7 to TRBJ2-3; 10 bases map to TRBD2. The CDR3 contains 15 residues. Per the germline V gene, CDR1 is SSHAT and CDR2 is FNYEAQ (reference sequence). CDR3 coding DNA: TGTGCTAGCAGTTCCGGGACTAGCGATACAGATACGCAGTATTTT. Translating gives CASSSGTSDTDTQYF.

This clone was recorded a few times. The genes are TRBV19 and TRBJ2-7, with 9 bases that match TRBD2. The CDR3 contains 17 residues. Losses at the gene ends were 0 bases for V and 2 bases for J; bases not matched to a gene: 8. CDR1 is LNHDA, CDR2 SQIVND, per germline (reference sequence). The CDR3 DNA is TGTGCCAGTAGTATAGAAGTATCTAGCGGGGTTCCCTACGAGCAGTACTTC. Translation: CASSIEVSSGVPYEQYF. Together with reference TRBV19 and TRBJ2-7, the CDR3 gives the full variable domain: DGGITQSPKYLFRKEGQNVTLSCEQNLNHDAMYWYRQDPGQGLRLIYYSQIVNDFQKGDIAEGYSVSREKKESFPLTVTSAQKNPTAFYLCASSIEVSSGVPYEQYFGPGTRLTVT.

The rearrangement joins TRBV28 to TRBJ1-1; D is uncertain. V gave up 7 bases and J gave up 0 bases, with 6 bases separating them. The V gene's germline CDR1 is MDHEN and CDR2 SYDVKM. The CDR3 has 12 amino acids. The CDR3 DNA sequence: TGTGCCAGCAAAAGCATGAACACTGAAGCTTTCTTT. Protein sequence: CASKSMNTEAFF.

The chain carries TRBV6-5 and TRBJ1-2; TRBD1 might be the D (5 bases). Germline lookup yields CDR1 MNHEY and CDR2 SVGAGI. The CDR3 covers 15 residues. V was clipped by 0 bases and J by 1 base, with 9 bases between them. This CDR3 reads CASSYSSGNNYGYTF. DNA of the CDR3: TGTGCCAGCAGTTACTCCTCAGGGAATAACTATGGCTACACCTTC.

The rearrangement uses TRBV7-2 and TRBJ1-3; D uncertain. V lost 4 bases to trimming and J lost 2 bases, with 12 bases between them. The CDR3 contains 15 residues. CDR1 is SGHTA and CDR2 is FQGNSA in the germline V gene. This chain's CDR3 is CASSSIGRTGNTIYF. The DNA of the CDR3 is TGTGCCAGCAGCTCGATAGGACGGACTGGAAACACCATATATTTT.

The chain carries TRBV28 and TRBJ2-7; no firm D call. V lost 5 bases, J lost 5 bases, and 10 bases lay in between. Germline lookup yields CDR1 MDHEN and CDR2 SYDVKM. This CDR3 contains 12 residues. The CDR3 coding sequence is TGTGCCAGCAGTGGCAGGTTGAACGAGCAGTACTTC. Encoded protein: CASSGRLNEQYF.

The rearrangement joins TRBV6-5 to TRBJ2-1; 8 nucleotides line up with TRBD1. The germline V gene has CDR1 MNHEY and CDR2 SVGAGI. The CDR3 extends over 15 amino acids. J was trimmed by 3 bases and V by 7 bases; bases with no gene match: 8. CDR3 sequence reads: CASKTDRGGYNEQFF. The CDR3 bases are TGTGCCAGCAAAACCGACAGGGGAGGCTACAATGAGCAGTTCTTC.

The chain combines TRBV24-1 with TRBJ1-5; 7 bases match TRBD1. The CDR3 is 13 residues long. The germline CDR1 and CDR2 sequences are KGHDR and SFDVKD. V gave up 1 base and J gave up 15 bases; unmatched junction bases: 8. The CDR3 region is CATSDLRQGPAHF. CDR3 in DNA: TGTGCCACCAGTGATTTAAGACAGGGACCGGCGCATTTT.

Worth noting for this clone: Other DNA sequences from this sample encode an identical CDR3 as well. The chain uses TRBV5-4 and TRBJ2-2, with TRBD1 as a possible D gene (6 bases). Germline CDR1 reads SGHNT; CDR2 reads YYREEE (reference sequence). The CDR3 runs to 15 residues. V lost 1 base, J lost 2 bases, and 9 bases lay in between. The CDR3 DNA is TGTGCCAGCAGCTTGTTGGGGGCTAACACCGGGGAGCTGTTTTTT. Encoded protein: CASSLLGANTGELFF. Full variable domain (missing parts from reference TRBV5-4 and TRBJ2-2): ETGVTQSPTHLIKTRGQQVTLRCSSQSGHNTVSWYQQALGQGPQFIFQYYREEENGRGNFPPRFSGLQFPNYSSELNVNALELDDSALYLCASSLLGANTGELFFGEGSRLTVL.

V gene TRBV5-1 combines with J gene TRBJ2-7, with 9 nucleotides matching TRBD2. CDR1 and CDR2 from the germline V gene are SGHRS and YFSETQ. This CDR3 has 14 residues. V lost 5 bases and J lost 5; bases outside the gene matches: 8. The CDR3 sequence: CASRGSGSENEQYF. The CDR3 DNA is TGCGCCAGCAGGGGTAGCGGGAGTGAGAACGAGCAGTACTTC. Using reference TRBV5-1 and TRBJ2-7 for the parts outside the CDR3, the full variable domain is KAGVTQTPRYLIKTRGQQVTLSCSPISGHRSVSWYQQTPGQGLQFLFEYFSETQRNKGNFPGRFSGRQFSNSRSEMNVSTLELGDSALYLCASRGSGSENEQYFGPGTRLTVT.

The chain joins TRBV11-2 to TRBJ2-4; perhaps TRBD2 as D (6 bases). Germline lookup yields CDR1 SGHAT and CDR2 FQNNGV. CDR3 length: 13 amino acids. Trimming left V 4 bases short and J 8 bases short, with 12 bases between. In DNA form, the CDR3 reads TGTGCCAGCAGCTCGAGACTAGAGGACATTCAGTACTTC. Protein product: CASSSRLEDIQYF.

This clone was seen only once. V is TRBV7-9 and J is TRBJ2-7; D might be TRBD1 (5 bases). Germline assignment: CDR1 SEHNR and CDR2 FQNEAQ (reference sequence). The CDR3 consists of 14 residues. Deletions cut 5 bases from V and 5 bases from J, with 16 bases between. CDR3 residues: CASSRTTLGDEQYF. DNA of the CDR3: TGTGCCAGCAGCCGGACCACATTAGGGGACGAGCAGTACTTC.

The chain combines TRBV9 with TRBJ1-1, with unresolved D. The germline V and J ends were trimmed by 2 bases and 4 bases, with 9 bases remaining between them. Germline-derived CDR1 and CDR2 are SGDLS and YYNGEE. The CDR3 consists of 13 residues. This chain's CDR3 is CASSVEGVTEAFF. The CDR3 DNA sequence: TGTGCCAGCAGCGTGGAGGGCGTCACTGAAGCTTTCTTT.

The chain uses TRBV3-1 (or the pseudogene TRBV3-2) and TRBJ1-2; D is uncertain. The V gene lost 0 bases and the J gene lost 4 bases, with 6 bases spanning the gap. CDR3 size: 13 residues. Per germline, CDR1 LGHDT and CDR2 YNNKEL (reference sequence). DNA of the CDR3: TGTGCCAGCAGCCAAGATACCATCTATGGCTACACCTTC. Its translation is CASSQDTIYGYTF.